The sequence of this T cell receptor beta chain was determined in a study of blood T cell repertoires in COVID-19. For the study at large: Whether acute or convalescent, the COVID-19 samples came from the United States, Italy and Spain. The cDNA or gDNA used as material had been derived from T cells, B-cell-depleted T cells, or PBMCs.

Per the original data handling: Estimated nucleated cell counts came from reference gene primer amplification. Profiling relied on immunoSEQ multiplex PCR, and the TCRdb table lists in-frame clones only, not all of them. Clone size and V and J calls were adopted from that table, with D and trimming inferred from the DNA. The sample consists of around 170,000 clones, around 74% of them appearing once. V was trimmed by 2 bases and J by 6 bases, leaving 11 bases between them. Germline V gene data show CDR1 as SNHLY and CDR2 as FYNNEI. This CDR3 contains 15 residues. The rearrangement uses TRBV2 and TRBJ1-6; D remains unclear. Sample: peripheral blood. This TCR was sampled from a woman older than 75 with acute or convalescent COVID-19. The CDR3 loop is CASSESGRTNSPLHF. In DNA, the CDR3 is TGTGCCAGCAGTGAATCTGGCAGAACTAATTCACCCCTCCACTTT.